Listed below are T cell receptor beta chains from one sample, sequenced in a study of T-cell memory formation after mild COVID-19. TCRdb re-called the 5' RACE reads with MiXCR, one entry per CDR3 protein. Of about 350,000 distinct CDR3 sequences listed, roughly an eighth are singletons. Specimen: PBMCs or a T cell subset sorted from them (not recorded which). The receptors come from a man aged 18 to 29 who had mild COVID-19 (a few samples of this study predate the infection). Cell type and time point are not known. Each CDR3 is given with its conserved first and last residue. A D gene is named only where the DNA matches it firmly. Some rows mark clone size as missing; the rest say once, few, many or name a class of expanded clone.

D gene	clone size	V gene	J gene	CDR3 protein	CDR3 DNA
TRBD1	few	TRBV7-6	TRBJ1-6	CASSSDRVGNSPLHF	TGTGCCAGCAGCTCGGACAGGGTGGGAAATTCACCCCTCCACTTT
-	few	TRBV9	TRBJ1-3	CASSAGGQGGGNTIYF	TGTGCCAGCAGCGCCGGGGGGCAGGGCGGAGGAAACACCATATATTTT
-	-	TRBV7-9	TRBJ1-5	CASSSGQRNQPQHF	TGTGCCAGCAGCTCGGGTCAGAGAAATCAGCCCCAGCATTTT
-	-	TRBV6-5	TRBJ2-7	CASSDYRTREQYF	TGTGCCAGCAGCGATTACAGGACCCGCGAGCAGTACTTC
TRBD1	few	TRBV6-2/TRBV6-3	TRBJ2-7	CASSGTGPSYEQYF	TGTGCCAGCAGCGGGACAGGCCCTTCCTACGAGCAGTACTTC
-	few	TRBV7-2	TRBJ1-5	CASRAGTEPQHF	TGTGCCAGCAGGGCAGGGACGGAGCCCCAGCATTTT
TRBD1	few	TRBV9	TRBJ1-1	CASSVDIGTVTEAFF	TGTGCCAGCAGCGTAGATATAGGGACAGTGACTGAAGCTTTCTTT
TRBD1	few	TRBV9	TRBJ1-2	CASSVGRSYRGRGDYGYTF	TGTGCCAGCAGCGTAGGTAGATCCTACAGGGGGCGCGGCGACTATGGCTACACCTTC
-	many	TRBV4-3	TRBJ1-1	CASSQDGGTEAFF	TGCGCCAGCAGCCAAGATGGGGGAACTGAAGCTTTCTTT
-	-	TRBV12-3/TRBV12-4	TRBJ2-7	CASSLGPDLEQYF	TGTGCCAGCAGTTTAGGGCCCGATCTGGAGCAGTACTTC
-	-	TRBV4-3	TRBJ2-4	CASSQAVGRIDIQYF	TGCGCCAGCAGCCAAGCAGTCGGCAGAATTGACATTCAGTACTTC
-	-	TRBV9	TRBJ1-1	CASSVAAGFANTEAFF	TGTGCCAGCAGCGTAGCTGCGGGGTTCGCGAACACTGAAGCTTTCTTT
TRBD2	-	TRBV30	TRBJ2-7	CAWSPSGGYEQYF	TGTGCCTGGAGTCCTAGCGGGGGTTACGAGCAGTACTTC
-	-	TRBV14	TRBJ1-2	CASSHRRDGVYGYTF	TGTGCCAGCAGCCACCGCCGGGACGGCGTCTATGGCTACACCTTC
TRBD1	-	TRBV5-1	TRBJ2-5	CASSKGQGAETQYF	TGCGCCAGCAGCAAGGGACAGGGGGCGGAGACCCAGTACTTC
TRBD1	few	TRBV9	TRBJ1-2	CASSEQGIYGYTF	TGTGCCAGCAGCGAACAGGGGATCTATGGCTACACCTTC
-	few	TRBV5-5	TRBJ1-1	CASSTSRDPATEAFF	TGTGCCAGCAGCACGTCCAGGGACCCGGCCACTGAAGCTTTCTTT
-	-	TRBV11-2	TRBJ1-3	CASSSPTAGNTIYF	TGTGCCAGCAGCTCGCCGACCGCTGGAAACACCATATATTTT
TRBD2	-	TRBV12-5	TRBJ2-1	CASGLLAGAHSYNEQFF	TGTGCTAGTGGTTTACTAGCGGGGGCCCACTCCTACAATGAGCAGTTCTTC
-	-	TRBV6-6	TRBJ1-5	CASSYSGDGRQPQHF	TGTGCCAGCAGTTACTCCGGGGACGGCCGCCAGCCCCAGCATTTT
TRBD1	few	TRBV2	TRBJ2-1	CASHFGTAYNEQFF	TGTGCCAGCCATTTCGGGACAGCCTACAATGAGCAGTTCTTC
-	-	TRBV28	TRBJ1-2	CASSSISAVGRGYTF	TGTGCCAGCAGTTCGATAAGCGCGGTTGGGCGCGGCTACACCTTC
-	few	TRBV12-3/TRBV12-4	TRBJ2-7	CASSLRTRYYEQYF	TGTGCCAGCAGTTTAAGGACAAGGTACTACGAGCAGTACTTC